What follows are 3 T cell receptor beta chains derived from one specimen sequenced in a study of blood T cell repertoires in COVID-19. The table came from immunoSEQ multiplex PCR; TCRdb's copy has only in-frame clones and leaves some out. This table has more than 95,000 clones, approximately 88% appearing once. The sequencing sample was made of peripheral blood. The receptors were sampled from a woman aged 55-69 years with acute or convalescent COVID-19.

This clone was found once. This chain uses TRBV2 with TRBJ1-1, with 7 bases matching TRBD1. Germline CDR1 and CDR2: SNHLY and FYNNEI. V was pared by 1 base and J by 4 bases, with 9 bases of the junction left unmatched. This CDR3 spans 16 amino acids. The CDR3 nucleotides read TGTGCCAGCAGTGAAGTAGGCAGGGGGAAGGGCACTGAAGCTTTCTTT. This sequence encodes CASSEVGRGKGTEAFF.

The CDR3 is CASSPRGGFNQPQHF. CDR3 DNA: TGTGCCAGCAGCCCCCGTGGGGGCTTCAATCAGCCCCAGCATTTT. V and J are TRBV9 and TRBJ1-5, with D maybe TRBD1 (6 bases). The V end was cut by 4 bases, the J end by 3 bases, with 14 bases between. The germline V gene has CDR1 SGDLS and CDR2 YYNGEE. The CDR3 consists of 15 residues. Full variable domain (rest looked up from reference TRBV9 and TRBJ1-5): DSGVTQTPKHLITATGQRVTLRCSPRSGDLSVYWYQQSLDQGLQFLIQYYNGEERAKGNILERFSAQQFPDLHSELNLSSLELGDSALYFCASSPRGGFNQPQHFGDGTRLSIL.

The V and J genes are TRBV5-4 and TRBJ2-1, with D possibly TRBD2 on 6 matching bases. The CDR3 has 15 residues. The V gene lost 3 bases and the J gene lost 4 bases, with 14 bases spanning the gap. Looked up from germline, CDR1 is SGHNT and CDR2 is YYREEE (reference sequence). As DNA, the CDR3 is TGTGCCAGCAGCTCGACTAGAGCTGTTTACAATGAGCAGTTCTTC. Its protein is CASSSTRAVYNEQFF.